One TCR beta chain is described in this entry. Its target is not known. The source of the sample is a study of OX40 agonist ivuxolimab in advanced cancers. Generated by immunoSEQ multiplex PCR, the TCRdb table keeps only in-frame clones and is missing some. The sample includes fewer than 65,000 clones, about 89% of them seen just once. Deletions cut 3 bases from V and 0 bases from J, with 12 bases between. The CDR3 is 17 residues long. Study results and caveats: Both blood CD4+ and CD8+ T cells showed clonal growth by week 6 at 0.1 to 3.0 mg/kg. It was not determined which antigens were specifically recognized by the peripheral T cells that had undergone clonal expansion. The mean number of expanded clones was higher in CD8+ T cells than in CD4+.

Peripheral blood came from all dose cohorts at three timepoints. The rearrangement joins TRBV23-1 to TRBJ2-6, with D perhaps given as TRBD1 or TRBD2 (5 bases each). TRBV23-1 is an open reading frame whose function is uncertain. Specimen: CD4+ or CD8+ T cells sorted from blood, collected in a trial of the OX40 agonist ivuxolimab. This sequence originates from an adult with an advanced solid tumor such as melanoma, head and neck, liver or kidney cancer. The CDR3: CASSHGASSSGANVLTF. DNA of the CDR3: TGCGCCAGCAGTCACGGGGCCTCCAGCTCTGGGGCCAACGTCCTGACTTTC.